The 20 T cell receptor beta chains presented below share a single source sample, sequenced in a study of Ad26.COV2.S vaccination and SARS-CoV-2 variants. Measured with immunoSEQ multiplex PCR; TCRdb has only the in-frame clones, and not every one. The table has about 320,000 clones, about 86% seen once. The treatment: 15 to 20 received Ad26.COV2.S at low or high dose, single or two shots; several received placebo; per-sample allocation not given. The study sampled participants on day 63 after the first vaccine or placebo injection. Source: peripheral blood, taken in a trial of Ad26.COV2.S vaccine versus placebo. These receptors came from a person aged 18 to 65 who received the Ad26.COV2.S COVID-19 vaccine or a placebo.

The chain is built from TRBV29-1 and TRBJ2-7; D is possibly TRBD1 (6 bases). The CDR3 contains 15 residues. Trimming cost V 2 bases and J 3 bases, with 17 bases left between them. Germline values: CDR1 SQVTM, CDR2 ANQGSEA. The CDR3 spells CSVETTKPGHYEQYF. In DNA, the CDR3 is TGCAGCGTTGAAACTACTAAACCGGGACACTACGAGCAGTACTTC.

The CDR3 protein is CASSQDRQETGYTF. DNA of the CDR3: TGTGCCAGCAGCCAAGATCGACAGGAAACTGGCTACACCTTC. The chain joins TRBV14 to TRBJ1-2; tentative D call: TRBD1 (6 bases). With 0 bases removed from V and 7 bases from J, the gap between germline ends came to 12 bases. The germline CDR1 and CDR2 sequences are SGHDN and FVKESK. The CDR3 has 14 amino acids.

The chain recombines TRBV5-1 with TRBJ1-1; D may be TRBD1 (6 bases). CDR3 length: 16 amino acids. V gave up 3 bases and J gave up 1 base, with 16 bases separating them. Germline CDR1 and CDR2: SGHRS and YFSETQ. This CDR3 reads CASSWTGGTGNTEAFF. CDR3 sequence (DNA): TGCGCCAGCAGCTGGACCGGGGGCACGGGGAACACTGAAGCTTTCTTT.

The chain is built from TRBV7-9 and TRBJ2-5; either TRBD1 or TRBD2 may supply D (5 bases each). The CDR3 extends over 15 amino acids. CDR1 is SEHNR and CDR2 is FQNEAQ in the germline V gene (reference sequence). Trimming took 5 bases from V and 4 from J, leaving 17 bases between them. Here the CDR3 reads CASSPTGTSGETQYF. The DNA of the CDR3 is TGTGCCAGCAGCCCTACCGGGACCAGCGGAGAGACCCAGTACTTC.

The rearrangement links TRBV6-6 to TRBJ2-2; D call uncertain. From germline, CDR1 is MNHNY and CDR2 SVGAGI (reference sequence). The length of the CDR3 is 12 residues. Trimming shortened V by 1 base and J by 7 bases, and 4 bases separated the two germline ends. DNA of the CDR3: TGTGCCAGCAGTTACTGGGGCGGGGAGCTGTTTTTT. As protein: CASSYWGGELFF.

This chain links TRBV12-3 or TRBV12-4 with TRBJ1-1; D may be TRBD1 (5 bases). Trimming removed 8 bases at V and 4 bases at J, with 11 bases between. This CDR3 contains 12 residues. The CDR3 nucleotides read TGTGCCAGCCAGGGATGGTTCACTGAAGCTTTCTTT. Protein product: CASQGWFTEAFF.

This chain uses TRBV15 with TRBJ2-5; 15 positions agree with TRBD2. The CDR3 is 19 residues long. Germline loops: CDR1 LNHNV, CDR2 YYDKDF (reference sequence). Trimming removed 3 bases from V and 2 bases from J; junction bases left unmatched: 10. CDR3 bases: TGTGCCACCAGCAGCCTAAGGGGACTAGCGGGGGGACTTCAAGAGACCCAGTACTTC. Amino acid sequence: CATSSLRGLAGGLQETQYF.

The rearrangement uses TRBV7-2 and TRBJ2-3; D uncertain. Trimming took 5 bases from V and 2 from J, leaving 11 bases between them. This CDR3 has 14 amino acids. Looked up from germline, CDR1 is SGHTA and CDR2 is FQGNSA. The CDR3 here is CASSPNANTDTQYF. CDR3 bases: TGTGCCAGCAGCCCAAACGCTAACACAGATACGCAGTATTTT.

The chain joins TRBV18 to TRBJ1-6, with 8 bases fitting TRBD1. Trimming at V came to 3 bases and at J to 10 bases, leaving 5 bases not matched to a gene. Germline CDR1 KGHSH, CDR2 LQKENI. CDR3 length: 14 amino acids. CDR3 DNA: TGTGCCAGCTCACCGGACAGGGATCGATCACCCCTCCACTTT. Translation gives CASSPDRDRSPLHF. Together with reference TRBV18 and TRBJ1-6, the CDR3 gives the full variable domain: NAGVMQNPRHLVRRRGQEARLRCSPMKGHSHVYWYRQLPEEGLKFMVYLQKENIIDESGMPKERFSAEFPKEGPSILRIQQVVRGDSAAYFCASSPDRDRSPLHFGNGTRLTVT.

This chain joins TRBV5-1 and TRBJ2-3; TRBD2 matches at 8 bases. This CDR3 region has 12 residues. J lost 9 bases, V lost 5 bases, and 5 bases had no gene match. The V gene's germline CDR1 is SGHRS and CDR2 YFSETQ. The CDR3 region is CASRATGGTQYF. CDR3 coding DNA: TGCGCCAGCAGGGCCACGGGGGGGACGCAGTATTTT.

This clone was found once. This chain joins TRBV21-1 and TRBJ2-1. TRBV21-1 is annotated as a pseudogene. This CDR3 is 14 amino acids long. The DNA for the CDR3 is TGTGCCAGCAGCTCTCATCGGGACCGCCCTCGGCAGTTCTTC. It specifies CASSSHRDRPRQFF.

V and J are TRBV7-8 and TRBJ1-3; 9 positions match TRBD1. After removal of 5 bases from V and 4 bases from J, the junction contained 6 bases not matched to a gene. From germline, CDR1 is SGHVS and CDR2 FQNEAQ. The CDR3 has 15 amino acids. CDR3 DNA sequence: TGTGCCAGCAGCCCGGGACAGGGATACGGAAACACCATATATTTT. Protein: CASSPGQGYGNTIYF.

J is TRBJ2-3 and V is TRBV18; possibly TRBD2 for D (7 bases). Germline-derived CDR1 and CDR2 are KGHSH and LQKENI. CDR3 length equals 16 residues. The V end lost 3 bases, the J end lost 6 bases, and 19 bases lay between the germline ends. The DNA for the CDR3 is TGTGCCAGCTCACCCTGGTCGGCGGGGGCGGCGGATACGCAGTATTTT. This codes for CASSPWSAGAADTQYF.

V gene TRBV19 combines with J gene TRBJ1-6, with D unclear. CDR1 and CDR2 (germline): LNHDA, SQIVND (reference sequence). V lost 7 bases and J 10 bases, leaving 17 bases between the germline ends. The CDR3 has 14 amino acids. The CDR3, as DNA: TGTGCCAGTAACGTCCCCGGGCGGTCCTCACCCCTCCACTTT. It codes for CASNVPGRSSPLHF. Looking up the rest from reference TRBV19 and TRBJ1-6 gives the full variable domain: DGGITQSPKYLFRKEGQNVTLSCEQNLNHDAMYWYRQDPGQGLRLIYYSQIVNDFQKGDIAEGYSVSREKKESFPLTVTSAQKNPTAFYLCASNVPGRSSPLHFGNGTRLTVT.

This clone came up a few times. CDR3 coding DNA: TGCGCCAGCAGTTTAGCGGGGGAGACCTACGAGCAGTACTTC. It yields the protein CASSLAGETYEQYF. The chain has TRBV5-1 and TRBJ2-7; TRBD2 matches 9 bases. From germline, CDR1 is SGHRS and CDR2 YFSETQ. V lost 5 bases, J lost 2 bases, and 5 bases stayed unmatched. The CDR3 covers 14 residues.

V gene TRBV6-1 combines with J gene TRBJ2-7, with D perhaps TRBD2 (6 bases). CDR1 is MNHNS and CDR2 is SASEGT in the germline V gene. The CDR3 runs 14 residues. Trimming cost V 3 bases and J 2 bases, with 11 bases left between them. In DNA, the CDR3 is TGTGCCAGCAGTGAGGGGGGTCGAGCCTACGAGCAGTACTTC. This gives the protein CASSEGGRAYEQYF.

The V and J genes are TRBV6-6 and TRBJ1-1; TRBD1 agrees at 10 bases. The CDR3 totals 15 residues. The V segment lost 5 bases and the J segment 5 bases; nucleotides outside the gene matches: 8. Germline assignment: CDR1 MNHNY and CDR2 SVGAGI (reference sequence). The CDR3 region is CASSGWGTGATEAFF. In DNA form, the CDR3 reads TGTGCCAGCAGTGGGTGGGGGACAGGGGCTACTGAAGCTTTCTTT.

This chain joins TRBV6-6 and TRBJ2-3; D is possibly TRBD1 or TRBD2 (6 bases each). CDR1 and CDR2 (germline): MNHNY, SVGAGI (reference sequence). This CDR3 has 14 amino acids. Trimming pared 5 bases from V and 2 bases from J, leaving 11 bases between. CDR3 in amino acids: CASSKSGATDTQYF. The CDR3 coding sequence is TGTGCCAGCAGTAAGTCGGGGGCCACAGATACGCAGTATTTT.

This clone occurred a few times. The rearrangement uses TRBV2 and TRBJ2-7; D is perhaps TRBD1 or TRBD2 (5 bases each). The germline gives CDR1 SNHLY, CDR2 FYNNEI. V was shortened by 0 bases and J by 2 bases, with 8 bases between the two germline ends. This CDR3 contains 14 residues. The CDR3 region has the DNA TGTGCCAGCAGTGAAGCGATGGGGGCCTACGAGCAGTACTTC. Its translation is CASSEAMGAYEQYF.

This chain uses TRBV18 with TRBJ1-4; tentatively, D is TRBD1 (5 bases). The V end lost 4 bases, the J end lost 2 bases, and 8 bases lay between the germline ends. This CDR3 comprises 14 residues. Germline assignment: CDR1 KGHSH and CDR2 LQKENI. CDR3: CASSRRQTNEKLFF. The CDR3 DNA reads as TGTGCCAGCTCACGCCGACAGACTAATGAAAAACTGTTTTTT.